The 16 T cell receptor beta chains given below trace back to one sample, sequenced in a study of blood T cell repertoires in COVID-19. Assay: immunoSEQ multiplex PCR; the TCRdb copy retains only in-frame clones and omits some. The sample shows about 200,000 clones, nearly 90% of them seen only once. The sequencing sample was made of peripheral blood. Every receptor here comes from a man aged 50-59 years with COVID-19, enrolled during active disease.

This chain joins TRBV6-2 or TRBV6-3 and TRBJ2-3; maybe TRBD2 (5 bases). Germline V gene data show CDR1 as MNHEY and CDR2 as SVGEGT. The ends were cut back, 0 bases at V and 0 bases at J, with 22 bases in the middle. The CDR3 length is 20 residues. The CDR3 spells CASSYSESGRAPPSTDTQYF. The CDR3 nucleotides read TGTGCCAGCAGTTACTCGGAGTCGGGAAGGGCCCCACCTAGCACAGATACGCAGTATTTT.

This chain uses TRBV5-8 with TRBJ2-2; D may be TRBD2 (5 bases). Trimming stripped 0 bases from V and 5 bases from J, with 14 bases between. Germline lookup yields CDR1 SGHTS and CDR2 YDEGEE. The length of the CDR3 is 16 residues. CDR3 DNA sequence: TGTGCCAGCAGCTTGGAACGGGAATCGAGAACCGGGGAGCTGTTTTTT. Protein product: CASSLERESRTGELFF.

J is TRBJ2-1 and V is TRBV9; 12 nucleotides line up with TRBD2. J gave up 4 bases and V 3 bases, and 2 bases lay outside the gene matches. Germline lookup yields CDR1 SGDLS and CDR2 YYNGEE. The CDR3 contains 15 residues. The CDR3 region is CASSGTSGTYNEQFF. The CDR3 DNA sequence: TGTGCCAGCAGCGGGACTAGCGGGACTTACAATGAGCAGTTCTTC.

The table lists this clone with a few counts. The chain links TRBV12-3 or TRBV12-4 to TRBJ1-5; D perhaps matches TRBD1 (6 bases). Between the trimmed V and J ends, which lost 3 bases and 12 bases, there was a span of 12 bases. The CDR3 has 12 residues. CDR3 nucleotides: TGTGCCAGCAGTTTTCAGGGGTCGGTCCAGCATTTT. Translated: CASSFQGSVQHF.

The chain recombines TRBV9 with TRBJ1-2, with TRBD1 identical over 9 bases. CDR3 length: 15 residues. V lost 3 bases and J lost 4; bases outside the gene matches: 7. Germline-derived CDR1 and CDR2 are SGDLS and YYNGEE. Written as DNA, the CDR3 is TGTGCCAGCAGCGACCCCGGACAGGGGTCCTATGGCTACACCTTC. It is translated as CASSDPGQGSYGYTF.

This chain joins TRBV27 and TRBJ2-7, with D possibly matching TRBD1 (5 bases). Germline-derived CDR1 and CDR2 are MNHEY and SMNVEV (reference sequence). The V end was cut by 5 bases, the J end by 0 bases, with 14 bases between. The CDR3 consists of 15 residues. The DNA of the CDR3 is TGTGCCAGCAGTCCTCGTGGCCAGGGCTCCTACGAGCAGTACTTC. Translation gives CASSPRGQGSYEQYF.

The V and J genes are TRBV12-3 or TRBV12-4 and TRBJ1-1, with D unresolved. The CDR3 runs 13 residues. Trimming stripped 6 bases from V and 0 bases from J, with 8 bases between. CDR3 in DNA: TGTGCCAGCAGCCCTACAGTGAACACTGAAGCTTTCTTT. Translated, it gives CASSPTVNTEAFF.

This rearrangement joins TRBV2 to TRBJ2-1; TRBD2 matches 11 bases. The CDR3 runs to 22 residues. With 0 bases clipped from V and 4 bases from J, the junction kept 20 bases outside the gene matches. Germline V lookup: CDR1 SNHLY, CDR2 FYNNEI. The CDR3 DNA reads TGTGCCAGCAGTGAAGCGTACCCCTCTATTATAGCGGGGGGGCCCCCATACAATGAGCAGTTCTTC. Amino acid sequence: CASSEAYPSIIAGGPPYNEQFF.

CDR3 residues: CASSVGQTSNQPQHF. The CDR3 region has the DNA TGTGCCAGCAGTGTAGGCCAGACAAGCAATCAGCCCCAGCATTTT. This chain joins TRBV2 and TRBJ1-5, with D unclear. The germline V gene encodes CDR1 SNHLY and CDR2 FYNNEI. The CDR3 totals 15 residues. V lost 4 bases, J lost 1 base, and 11 bases lay in between.

The chain is built from TRBV5-5 and TRBJ2-7; 8 bases align to TRBD2. Unmatched junction bases numbered 16, after V lost 4 bases and J lost 4 bases. CDR3 size: 17 residues. Germline lookup yields CDR1 SGHKS and CDR2 YYEKEE (reference sequence). Here the CDR3 DNA reads TGTGCCAGCAGCCGGGGGGGACTCGTTCCTTTGCTGTACGAGCAGTACTTC. The encoded protein is CASSRGGLVPLLYEQYF. The full variable domain, completed using reference TRBV5-5 and TRBJ2-7, is DAGVTQSPTHLIKTRGQQVTLRCSPISGHKSVSWYQQVLGQGPQFIFQYYEKEERGRGNFPDRFSARQFPNYSSELNVNALLLGDSALYLCASSRGGLVPLLYEQYFGPGTRLTVT.

The V and J genes are TRBV24-1 and TRBJ1-1; 7 bases are shared with TRBD1. The V segment lost 7 bases and the J segment 1 base; nucleotides outside the gene matches: 5. The CDR3 has 14 residues. CDR1 KGHDR and CDR2 SFDVKD come from the germline V gene. The CDR3 spells CATSEDRRNTEAFF. The CDR3 DNA follows: TGTGCCACCAGCGAGGACAGGAGGAACACTGAAGCTTTCTTT.

This clone has just one count. This rearrangement joins TRBV5-1 to TRBJ2-1, with TRBD1 as a possible D gene (5 bases). This CDR3 is built from 15 residues. Per germline, CDR1 SGHRS and CDR2 YFSETQ. Trimming cost V 4 bases and J 8 bases, with 19 bases left between them. The CDR3, as DNA: TGCGCCAGCAGCGGGTTGGGTTACCAGGGCCATGAGCAGTTCTTC. This encodes CASSGLGYQGHEQFF.

The rearrangement joins TRBV12-3 or TRBV12-4 to TRBJ1-1; D is perhaps TRBD1 (5 bases). Between the trimmed V and J ends, which lost 3 bases and 3 bases, there was a span of 8 bases. The CDR3 consists of 13 residues. The DNA of the CDR3 is TGTGCCAGCAGTTTTTCCAGGGACACTGAAGCTTTCTTT. Translated, it gives CASSFSRDTEAFF.

The chain combines TRBV10-2 with TRBJ2-1; TRBD2 aligns across 8 bases. Trimming cost V 2 bases and J 3 bases; bases outside gene matches: 0. In germline, CDR1 is WSHSY, CDR2 SAAADI. The length of the CDR3 is 14 residues. The CDR3 coding sequence is TGCGCCAGCAGTGAGGCGGGAGGCTACAATGAGCAGTTCTTC. It specifies CASSEAGGYNEQFF.

The rearrangement uses TRBV5-6 and TRBJ1-2; D unresolved. From germline, CDR1 is SGHDT and CDR2 YYEEEE. The CDR3 consists of 14 residues. Trimming left V 4 bases short and J 5 bases short, with 15 bases between. The CDR3 DNA sequence: TGTGCCAGCAGCCCTTTGGGTACAGCTTATGGCTACACCTTC. This encodes CASSPLGTAYGYTF. Based on the CDR3 plus reference TRBV5-6 and TRBJ1-2, the full variable domain is DAGVTQSPTHLIKTRGQQVTLRCSPKSGHDTVSWYQQALGQGPQFIFQYYEEEERQRGNFPDRFSGHQFPNYSSELNVNALLLGDSALYLCASSPLGTAYGYTFGSGTRLTVV.

The CDR3 is CASSSGGLGSYEQYF. The CDR3 DNA sequence: TGTGCCAGCAGCTCCGGGGGGTTGGGGTCCTACGAGCAGTACTTC. This rearrangement joins TRBV5-4 to TRBJ2-7; 7 bases fit TRBD2. This CDR3 contains 15 residues. Germline assignment: CDR1 SGHNT and CDR2 YYREEE (reference sequence). V lost 3 bases to trimming and J lost 1 base; unmatched junction nucleotides: 7.